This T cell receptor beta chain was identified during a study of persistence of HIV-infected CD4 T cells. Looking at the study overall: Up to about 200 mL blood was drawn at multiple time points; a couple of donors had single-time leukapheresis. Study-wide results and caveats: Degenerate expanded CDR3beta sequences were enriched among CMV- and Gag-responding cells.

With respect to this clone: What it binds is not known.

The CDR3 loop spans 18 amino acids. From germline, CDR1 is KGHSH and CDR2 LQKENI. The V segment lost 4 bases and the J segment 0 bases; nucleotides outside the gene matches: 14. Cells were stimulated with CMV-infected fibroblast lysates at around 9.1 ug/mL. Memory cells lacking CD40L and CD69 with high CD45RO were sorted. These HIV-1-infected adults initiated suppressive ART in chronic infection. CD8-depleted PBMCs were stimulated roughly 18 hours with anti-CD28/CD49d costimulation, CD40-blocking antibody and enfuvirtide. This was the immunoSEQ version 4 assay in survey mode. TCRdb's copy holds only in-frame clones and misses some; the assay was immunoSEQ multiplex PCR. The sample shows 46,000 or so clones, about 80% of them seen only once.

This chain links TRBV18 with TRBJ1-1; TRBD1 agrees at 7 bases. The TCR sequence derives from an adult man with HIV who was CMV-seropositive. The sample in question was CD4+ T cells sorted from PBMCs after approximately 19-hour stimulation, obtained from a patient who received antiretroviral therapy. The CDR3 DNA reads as TGTGCCAGCTCACTTGGGAGAGGGGGCACAAACTTGAACACTGAAGCTTTCTTT. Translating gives CASSLGRGGTNLNTEAFF. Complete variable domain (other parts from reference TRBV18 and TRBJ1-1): NAGVMQNPRHLVRRRGQEARLRCSPMKGHSHVYWYRQLPEEGLKFMVYLQKENIIDESGMPKERFSAEFPKEGPSILRIQQVVRGDSAAYFCASSLGRGGTNLNTEAFFGQGTRLTVV.